The clone carrying this TCR beta chain was picked up a small number of times. Its antigen is as yet unknown. Cultured CD4+ T-cell DNA underwent Oncomine TCR Beta short-read sequencing. One entry per CDR3 protein results from TCRdb running MiXCR on the PCR reads. The sample lists some 15,000 distinct CDR3 sequences; approximately 40% were seen once. Germline V lookup: CDR1 MNHNS, CDR2 SASEGT. The CDR3 runs 14 residues. This specimen comes from a study of vaccination and CD4 T cells after COVID-19. The wider study: Six male and four female convalescents took part, two of them Hispanic. Treatment of control cultures consisted of a CEFX pool, an HIV-1 Nef pool, or no peptide.

Treatment reported: roughly ten-day PBMC culture with coronavirus spike peptide pools or control peptides (ViraFEST assay). T cells were expanded with peptide pools, and expanded clonotypes were identified by TCR sequencing. The TCR was taken from a human donor who had recovered from COVID-19. Sequencing used CD4+ T cells from blood, cultured in vitro. The J gene is TRBJ2-1, the V gene TRBV6-1; D perhaps matches TRBD2 (6 bases). With the DNA end fitting TRBJ2-7 better, the J assignment may be wrong. The chain's CDR3 is CASSTAGSSYEQYF. DNA for the CDR3: TGTGCCAGCAGTACAGCCGGGAGTTCCTACGAGCAGTACTTC.